The present entry profiles one T cell receptor (beta chain) with its context. Germline is not matched at one junction end, which may reflect a read error. The record originates from a study of blood T cell repertoires in COVID-19. As for the study in general: COVID-19 samples from acute and convalescent phases originated in the United States, Italy and Spain. The cDNA or gDNA used as material had been derived from T cells, B-cell-depleted T cells, or PBMCs.

As processed by the authors: Estimation of nucleated cell counts relied on the amplification of reference gene primers. Repertoires were generated with immunoSEQ multiplex PCR, while TCRdb's copy carries only in-frame clones and drops some. Clone size and the V and J calls come from that table; the DNA yielded D and trimming. The profile shows 90,000 to 120,000 clones, more than 70% of them singletons. CDR1 MNHNS and CDR2 SASEGT come from the germline V gene. This CDR3 has 12 amino acids. The chain joins TRBV6-1 to TRBJ1-1, with 9 bases identical to TRBD1. The sequence was collected from a man in his sixties or seventies with acute or convalescent COVID-19. Source material: peripheral blood. In DNA, the CDR3 is TGTGCCAGCAGTGAATCATTCCGGGACAGGGACTTT. Its translation: CASSESFRDRDF.